These 3 T cell receptor beta chains share one sample of origin, sequenced in a study of STAT5B mutations in CD4+ large granular lymphocyte leukemia. Clones were read by immunoSEQ multiplex PCR, and TCRdb kept only the in-frame ones, dropping some. The data contain fewer than 50,000 clones, approximately 86% of them singletons. The material sequenced was CD4+ T cells from blood buffy coats. The source of these receptors is a human donor in good health.

CDR3 protein: CASSNYRAGNTIYF. In DNA, the CDR3 is TGTGCCAGCAGTAACTACAGGGCTGGAAACACCATATATTTT. The chain employs TRBV6-6 and TRBJ1-3, with D possibly TRBD1 on 6 matching bases. The CDR3 spans 14 residues. Trimming stripped 5 bases from V and 2 bases from J, with 10 bases between. Per the germline V gene, CDR1 is MNHNY and CDR2 is SVGAGI (reference sequence).

The genes are TRBV27 and TRBJ2-3, with TRBD1 as a possible D gene (6 bases). The CDR3 is made up of 15 amino acids. Trimming removed 3 bases from V and 6 bases from J, with 16 bases in between. In germline, CDR1 is MNHEY, CDR2 SMNVEV (reference sequence). CDR3 DNA sequence: TGTGCCAGCAGTTTGGGACACCATAGTCGGGATACGCAGTATTTT. It yields the protein CASSLGHHSRDTQYF.

This clone was seen once. The rearrangement joins TRBV19 to TRBJ2-7, with 10 positions matching TRBD1. The CDR3 has 16 amino acids. In germline, CDR1 is LNHDA, CDR2 SQIVND (reference sequence). V gave up 1 base and J gave up 2 bases; unmatched junction bases: 5. The CDR3 DNA is TGTGCCAGTAGTATAGCTGGGACAGGGGTCCCCTACGAGCAGTACTTC. Amino acids: CASSIAGTGVPYEQYF.